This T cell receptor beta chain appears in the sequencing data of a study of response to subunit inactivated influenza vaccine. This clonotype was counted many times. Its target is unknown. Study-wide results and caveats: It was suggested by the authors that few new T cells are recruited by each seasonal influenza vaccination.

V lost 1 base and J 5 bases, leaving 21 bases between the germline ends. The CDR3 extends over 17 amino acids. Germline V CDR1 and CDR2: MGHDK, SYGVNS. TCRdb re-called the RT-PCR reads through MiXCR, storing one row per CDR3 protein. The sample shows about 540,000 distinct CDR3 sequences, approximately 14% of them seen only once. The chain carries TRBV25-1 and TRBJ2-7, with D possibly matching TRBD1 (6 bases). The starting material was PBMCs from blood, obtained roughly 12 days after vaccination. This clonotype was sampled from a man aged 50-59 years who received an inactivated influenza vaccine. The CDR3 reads CASSELGATGRGNEQYF. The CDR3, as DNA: TGTGCCAGCAGTGAATTGGGGGCGACGGGACGAGGCAACGAGCAGTACTTC.